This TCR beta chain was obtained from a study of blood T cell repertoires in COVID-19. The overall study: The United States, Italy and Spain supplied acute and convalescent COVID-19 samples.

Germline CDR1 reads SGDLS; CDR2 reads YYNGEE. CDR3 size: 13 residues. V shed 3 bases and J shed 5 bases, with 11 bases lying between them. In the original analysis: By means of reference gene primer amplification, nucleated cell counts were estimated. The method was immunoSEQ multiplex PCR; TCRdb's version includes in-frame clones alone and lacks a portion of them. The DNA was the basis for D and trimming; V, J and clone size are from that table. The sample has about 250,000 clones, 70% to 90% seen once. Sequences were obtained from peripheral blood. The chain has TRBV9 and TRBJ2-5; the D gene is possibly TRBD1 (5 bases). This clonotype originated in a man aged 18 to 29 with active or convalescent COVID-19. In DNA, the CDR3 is TGTGCCAGCAGCGAGGCAGGGCAGGAGACCCAGTACTTC. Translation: CASSEAGQETQYF. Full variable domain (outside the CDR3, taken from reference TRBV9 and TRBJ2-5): DSGVTQTPKHLITATGQRVTLRCSPRSGDLSVYWYQQSLDQGLQFLIQYYNGEERAKGNILERFSAQQFPDLHSELNLSSLELGDSALYFCASSEAGQETQYFGPGTRLLVL.